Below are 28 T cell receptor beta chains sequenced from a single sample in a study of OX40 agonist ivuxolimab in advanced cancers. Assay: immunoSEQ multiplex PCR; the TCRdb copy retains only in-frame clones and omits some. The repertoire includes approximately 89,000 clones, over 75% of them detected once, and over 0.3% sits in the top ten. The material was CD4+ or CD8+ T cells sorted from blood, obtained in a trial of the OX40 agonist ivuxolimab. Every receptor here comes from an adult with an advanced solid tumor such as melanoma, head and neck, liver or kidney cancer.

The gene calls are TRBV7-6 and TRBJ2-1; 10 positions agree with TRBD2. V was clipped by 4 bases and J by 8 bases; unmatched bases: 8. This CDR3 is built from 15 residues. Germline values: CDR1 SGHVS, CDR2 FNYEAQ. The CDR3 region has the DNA TGTGCCAGCAGCTATCCGCTAGCGGGGGACGATGAGCAGTTCTTC. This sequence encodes CASSYPLAGDDEQFF.

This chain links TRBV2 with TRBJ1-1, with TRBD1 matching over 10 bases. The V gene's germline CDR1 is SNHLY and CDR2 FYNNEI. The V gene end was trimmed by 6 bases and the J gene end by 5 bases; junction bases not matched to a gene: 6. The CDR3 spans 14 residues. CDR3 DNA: TGTGCCAGCAGAGGGACAGGGGAATTAACTGAAGCTTTCTTT. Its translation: CASRGTGELTEAFF.

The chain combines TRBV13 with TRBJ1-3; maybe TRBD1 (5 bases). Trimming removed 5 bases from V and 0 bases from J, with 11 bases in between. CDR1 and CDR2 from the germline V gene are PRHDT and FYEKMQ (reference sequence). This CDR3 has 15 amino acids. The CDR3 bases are TGTGCCAGCAGCCAACAGGTGAACTCTGGAAACACCATATATTTT. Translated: CASSQQVNSGNTIYF.

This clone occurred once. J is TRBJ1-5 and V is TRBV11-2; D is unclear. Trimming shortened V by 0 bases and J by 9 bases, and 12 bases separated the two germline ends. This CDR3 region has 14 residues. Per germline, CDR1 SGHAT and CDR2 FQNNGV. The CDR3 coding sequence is TGTGCCAGCAGCTTAGAAGCAGGAGGGATGCCCCAGCATTTT. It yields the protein CASSLEAGGMPQHF.

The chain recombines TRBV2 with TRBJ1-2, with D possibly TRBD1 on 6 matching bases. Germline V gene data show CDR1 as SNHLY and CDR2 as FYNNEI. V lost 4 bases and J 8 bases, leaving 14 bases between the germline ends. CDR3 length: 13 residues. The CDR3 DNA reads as TGTGCCAGCAGTGTATCAGGGGCGGAAGGCTACACCTTC. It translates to CASSVSGAEGYTF.

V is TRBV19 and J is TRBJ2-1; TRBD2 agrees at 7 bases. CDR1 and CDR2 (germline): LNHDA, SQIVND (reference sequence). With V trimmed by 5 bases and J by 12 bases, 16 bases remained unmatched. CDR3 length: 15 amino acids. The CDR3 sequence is CASSQLRDYLLGQFF. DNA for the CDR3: TGTGCCAGTAGTCAACTCCGGGACTACCTTCTCGGGCAGTTCTTC. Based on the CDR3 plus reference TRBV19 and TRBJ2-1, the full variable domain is DGGITQSPKYLFRKEGQNVTLSCEQNLNHDAMYWYRQDPGQGLRLIYYSQIVNDFQKGDIAEGYSVSREKKESFPLTVTSAQKNPTAFYLCASSQLRDYLLGQFFGPGTRLTVL.

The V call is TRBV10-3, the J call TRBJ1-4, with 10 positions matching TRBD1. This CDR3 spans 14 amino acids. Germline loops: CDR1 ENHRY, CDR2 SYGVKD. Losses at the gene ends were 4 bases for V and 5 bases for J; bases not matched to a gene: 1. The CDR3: CAISAGQGNEKLFF. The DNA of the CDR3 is TGTGCCATCAGTGCGGGACAGGGGAATGAAAAACTGTTTTTT.

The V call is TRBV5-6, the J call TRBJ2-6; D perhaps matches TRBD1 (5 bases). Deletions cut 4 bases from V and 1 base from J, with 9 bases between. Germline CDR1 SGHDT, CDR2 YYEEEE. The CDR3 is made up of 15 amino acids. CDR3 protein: CASSTQGSGANVLTF. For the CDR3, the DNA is TGTGCCAGCAGCACCCAGGGATCTGGGGCCAACGTCCTGACTTTC.

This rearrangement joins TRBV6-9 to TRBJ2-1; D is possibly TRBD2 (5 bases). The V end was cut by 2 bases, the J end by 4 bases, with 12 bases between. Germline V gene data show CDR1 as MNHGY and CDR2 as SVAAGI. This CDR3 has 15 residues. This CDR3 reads CASSYEGLPYNEQFF. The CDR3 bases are TGTGCCAGCAGTTATGAGGGTCTACCGTACAATGAGCAGTTCTTC.

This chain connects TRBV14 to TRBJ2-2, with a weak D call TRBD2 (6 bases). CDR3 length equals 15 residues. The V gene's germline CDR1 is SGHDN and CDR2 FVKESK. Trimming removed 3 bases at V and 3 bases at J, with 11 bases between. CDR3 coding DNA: TGTGCCAGCAGCCAGCGGGACTGGTACACCGGGGAGCTGTTTTTT. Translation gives CASSQRDWYTGELFF.

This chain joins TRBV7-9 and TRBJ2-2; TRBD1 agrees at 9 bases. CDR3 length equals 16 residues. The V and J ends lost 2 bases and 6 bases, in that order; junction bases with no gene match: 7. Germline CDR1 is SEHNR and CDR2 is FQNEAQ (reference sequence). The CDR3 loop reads CASSLTGQGVSGELFF. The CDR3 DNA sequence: TGTGCCAGCAGCTTAACGGGACAGGGAGTATCCGGGGAGCTGTTTTTT.

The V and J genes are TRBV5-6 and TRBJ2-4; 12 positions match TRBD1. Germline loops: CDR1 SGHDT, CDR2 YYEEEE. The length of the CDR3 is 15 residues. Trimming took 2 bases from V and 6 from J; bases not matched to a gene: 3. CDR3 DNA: TGTGCCAGCAGCTTCGGGACAGGGGGCCTAAACATTCAGTACTTC. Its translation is CASSFGTGGLNIQYF.

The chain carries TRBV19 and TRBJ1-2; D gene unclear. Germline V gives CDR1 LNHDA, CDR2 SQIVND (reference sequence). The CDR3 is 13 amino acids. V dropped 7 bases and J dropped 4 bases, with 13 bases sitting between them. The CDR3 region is CASNERRSYGYTF. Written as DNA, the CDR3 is TGTGCCAGTAATGAACGTAGGTCCTATGGCTACACCTTC. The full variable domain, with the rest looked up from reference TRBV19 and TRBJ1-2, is DGGITQSPKYLFRKEGQNVTLSCEQNLNHDAMYWYRQDPGQGLRLIYYSQIVNDFQKGDIAEGYSVSREKKESFPLTVTSAQKNPTAFYLCASNERRSYGYTFGSGTRLTVV.

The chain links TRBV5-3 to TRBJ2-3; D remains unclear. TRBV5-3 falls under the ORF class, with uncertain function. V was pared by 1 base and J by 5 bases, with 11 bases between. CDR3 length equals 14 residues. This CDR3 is CARSLTADEDTQYF. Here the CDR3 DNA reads TGTGCCAGAAGCTTGACAGCTGACGAAGATACGCAGTATTTT.

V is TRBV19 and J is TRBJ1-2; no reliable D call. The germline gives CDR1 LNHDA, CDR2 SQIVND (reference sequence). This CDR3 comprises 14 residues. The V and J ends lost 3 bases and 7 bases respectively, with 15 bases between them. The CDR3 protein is CASSMAGRPSGYTF. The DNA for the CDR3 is TGTGCCAGTAGTATGGCTGGGAGGCCTAGTGGCTACACCTTC.

This chain's CDR3 is CASSSLQGADQPQHF. CDR3 DNA: TGTGCCAGCTCATCCCTACAGGGGGCTGATCAGCCCCAGCATTTT. V is TRBV18 and J is TRBJ1-5, with 9 bases aligning to TRBD1. With 5 bases clipped from V and 5 bases from J, the junction kept 7 bases outside the gene matches. The CDR3 contains 15 residues. Germline assignment: CDR1 KGHSH and CDR2 LQKENI. Together with reference TRBV18 and TRBJ1-5, the CDR3 gives the full variable domain: NAGVMQNPRHLVRRRGQEARLRCSPMKGHSHVYWYRQLPEEGLKFMVYLQKENIIDESGMPKERFSAEFPKEGPSILRIQQVVRGDSAAYFCASSSLQGADQPQHFGDGTRLSIL.

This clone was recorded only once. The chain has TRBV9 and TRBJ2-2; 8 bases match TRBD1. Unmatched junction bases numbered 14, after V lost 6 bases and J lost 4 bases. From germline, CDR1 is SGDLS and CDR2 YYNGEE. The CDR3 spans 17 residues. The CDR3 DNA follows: TGTGCCAGCACGCTAGCCTCGACAGGGGCGACCACCGGGGAGCTGTTTTTT. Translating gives CASTLASTGATTGELFF. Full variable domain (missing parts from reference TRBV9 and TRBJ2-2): DSGVTQTPKHLITATGQRVTLRCSPRSGDLSVYWYQQSLDQGLQFLIQYYNGEERAKGNILERFSAQQFPDLHSELNLSSLELGDSALYFCASTLASTGATTGELFFGEGSRLTVL.

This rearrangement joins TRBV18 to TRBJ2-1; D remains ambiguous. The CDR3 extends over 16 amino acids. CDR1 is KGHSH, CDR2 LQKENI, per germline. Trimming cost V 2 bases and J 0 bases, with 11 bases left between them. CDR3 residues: CASSPMAPSSYNEQFF. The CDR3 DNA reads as TGTGCCAGCTCACCAATGGCCCCGAGCTCCTACAATGAGCAGTTCTTC. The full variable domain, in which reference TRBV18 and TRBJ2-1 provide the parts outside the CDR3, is NAGVMQNPRHLVRRRGQEARLRCSPMKGHSHVYWYRQLPEEGLKFMVYLQKENIIDESGMPKERFSAEFPKEGPSILRIQQVVRGDSAAYFCASSPMAPSSYNEQFFGPGTRLTVL.

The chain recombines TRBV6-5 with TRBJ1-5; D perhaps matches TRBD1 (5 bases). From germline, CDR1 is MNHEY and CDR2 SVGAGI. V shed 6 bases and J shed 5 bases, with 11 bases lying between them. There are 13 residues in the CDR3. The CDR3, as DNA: TGTGCCAGCAGCCAGGGTAGGGATCAGCCCCAGCATTTT. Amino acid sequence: CASSQGRDQPQHF.

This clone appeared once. The CDR3 reads CASSAGDRYTDTQYF. CDR3 coding DNA: TGTGCCAGCAGCGCAGGGGACCGATACACAGATACGCAGTATTTT. The genes are TRBV7-7 and TRBJ2-3; TRBD1 is a possible D gene (6 bases). The CDR3 runs to 15 residues. Germline V lookup: CDR1 SSHAT, CDR2 FNYEAQ (reference sequence). V lost 5 bases to trimming and J lost 2 bases, with 14 bases between them.

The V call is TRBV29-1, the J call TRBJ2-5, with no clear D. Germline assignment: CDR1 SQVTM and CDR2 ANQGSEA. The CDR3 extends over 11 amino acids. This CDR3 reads CMAGRVETQYF. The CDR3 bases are TGCATGGCCGGCCGAGTGGAGACCCAGTACTTC. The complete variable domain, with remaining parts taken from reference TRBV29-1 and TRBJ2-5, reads SAVISQKPSRDICQRGTSLTIQCQVDSQVTMMFWYRQQPGQSLTLIATANQGSEATYESGFVIDKFPISRPNLTFSTLTVSNMSPEDSSIYLCMAGRVETQYFGPGTRLLVL.

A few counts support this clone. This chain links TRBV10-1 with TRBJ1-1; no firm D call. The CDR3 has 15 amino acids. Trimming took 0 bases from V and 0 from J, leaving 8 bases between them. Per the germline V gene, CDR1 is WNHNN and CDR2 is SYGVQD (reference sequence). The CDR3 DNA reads TGCGCCAGCAGTGAGTCCCAGATTATGAACACTGAAGCTTTCTTT. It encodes CASSESQIMNTEAFF.

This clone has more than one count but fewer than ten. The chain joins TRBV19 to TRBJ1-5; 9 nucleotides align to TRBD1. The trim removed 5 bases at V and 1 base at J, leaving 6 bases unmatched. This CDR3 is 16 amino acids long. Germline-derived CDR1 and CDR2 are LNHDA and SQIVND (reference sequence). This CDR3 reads CASSVRTGESNQPQHF. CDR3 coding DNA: TGTGCCAGTAGTGTGCGGACAGGGGAGAGCAATCAGCCCCAGCATTTT.

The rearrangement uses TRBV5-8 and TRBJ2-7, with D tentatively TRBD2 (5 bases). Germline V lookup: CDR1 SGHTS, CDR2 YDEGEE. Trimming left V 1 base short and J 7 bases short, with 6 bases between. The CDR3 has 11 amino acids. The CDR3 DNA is TGTGCCAGCAGCTTGACGGGGGAGCAGTACTTC. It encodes CASSLTGEQYF.

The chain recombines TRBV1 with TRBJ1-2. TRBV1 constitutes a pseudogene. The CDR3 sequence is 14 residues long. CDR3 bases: TGCACCAGCAGCCAGACTGCCCCCAACTATGGCTACACCTTC. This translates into CTSSQTAPNYGYTF.

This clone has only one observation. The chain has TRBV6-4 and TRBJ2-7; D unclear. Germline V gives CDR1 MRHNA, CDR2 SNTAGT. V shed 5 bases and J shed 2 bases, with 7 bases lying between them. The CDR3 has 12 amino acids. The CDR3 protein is CASSPIPYEQYF. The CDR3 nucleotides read TGTGCCAGCAGTCCTATACCCTACGAGCAGTACTTC.

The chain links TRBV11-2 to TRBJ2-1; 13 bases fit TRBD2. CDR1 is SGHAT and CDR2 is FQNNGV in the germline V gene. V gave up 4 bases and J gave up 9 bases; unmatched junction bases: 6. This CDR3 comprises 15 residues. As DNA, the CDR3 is TGTGCCAGCAGCTCCACTAGCGGGGGGGCGGGTGAGCAGTTCTTC. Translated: CASSSTSGGAGEQFF.

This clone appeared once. The CDR3 region has the DNA TGTGCCAGCAGCCCTTGGGGGGGGCCTAGCGGGGGCCAAGAGACCCAGTACTTC. It yields the protein CASSPWGGPSGGQETQYF. The chain employs TRBV5-4 and TRBJ2-5, with 10 bases that match TRBD2. The CDR3 contains 18 residues. The J segment lost 1 base and the V segment lost 4 bases, leaving 13 bases of the junction unmatched. The germline V gene has CDR1 SGHNT and CDR2 YYREEE (reference sequence).